The 29 T cell receptor beta chains given below trace back to one sample, sequenced in a study of blood T cell repertoires in COVID-19. Sequenced by immunoSEQ multiplex PCR; TCRdb stores in-frame clones only, minus some. The sample records some 330,000 clones, over 75% being singletons. Sequencing was carried out using PBMCs or T cells enriched from blood (not recorded which). These receptor sequences come from a man aged 30-40 years who had recovered from COVID-19.

This rearrangement joins TRBV16 to TRBJ2-7; D remains ambiguous. The V end was cut by 4 bases, the J end by 1 base, with 17 bases between. The length of the CDR3 is 16 residues. The germline V gene encodes CDR1 KGHSY and CDR2 FQNENV. The CDR3 DNA sequence: TGTGCCAGCAGCCCCCTCGCTACCGCTACTTCCTACGAGCAGTACTTC. Its protein product is CASSPLATATSYEQYF.

This sequence joins TRBV6-5 and TRBJ2-3; TRBD1 agrees at 7 bases. The CDR3 length is 15 residues. Germline values: CDR1 MNHEY, CDR2 SVGAGI. J gave up 2 bases and V 5 bases, and 7 bases lay outside the gene matches. DNA of the CDR3: TGTGCCAGCAGTCCTTGGGACAGTCACACAGATACGCAGTATTTT. Its protein is CASSPWDSHTDTQYF.

The chain uses TRBV15 and TRBJ2-1; 9 bases are a match to TRBD1. Germline CDR1 is LNHNV and CDR2 is YYDKDF (reference sequence). The CDR3 contains 14 residues. V was pared by 8 bases and J by 5 bases, with 7 bases of the junction left unmatched. The CDR3 DNA reads as TGTGCCACCCGGACAGGGGCAAACGACAATGAGCAGTTCTTC. It specifies CATRTGANDNEQFF.

This chain links TRBV29-1 with TRBJ1-1; unclear D gene. This CDR3 region has 11 residues. Germline V CDR1 and CDR2: SQVTM, ANQGSEA. CDR3 loop: CGATAITEAFF. In DNA, the CDR3 is TGCGGAGCCACGGCTATCACTGAAGCTTTCTTT.

The V and J genes are TRBV28 and TRBJ2-2; D perhaps matches TRBD2 (6 bases). Germline V gene lookup returns CDR1 MDHEN and CDR2 SYDVKM. V lost 2 bases, J lost 5 bases, and 9 bases lay in between. The CDR3 runs to 14 residues. CDR3 loop: CASSLRGGTGELFF. The DNA of the CDR3 is TGTGCCAGCAGTTTACGGGGAGGTACCGGGGAGCTGTTTTTT. Full variable domain (missing parts from reference TRBV28 and TRBJ2-2): DVKVTQSSRYLVKRTGEKVFLECVQDMDHENMFWYRQDPGLGLRLIYFSYDVKMKEKGDIPEGYSVSREKKERFSLILESASTNQTSMYLCASSLRGGTGELFFGEGSRLTVL.

The chain uses TRBV7-9 and TRBJ2-2; 8 nucleotides agree with TRBD1. J lost 5 bases, V lost 7 bases, and 21 bases had no gene match. Per the germline V gene, CDR1 is SEHNR and CDR2 is FQNEAQ (reference sequence). This CDR3 comprises 19 residues. CDR3 sequence (DNA): TGTGCCAGCACGAGTCGGCAGGGGGCGTTCATTGGTTCTACCGGGGAGCTGTTTTTT. It encodes CASTSRQGAFIGSTGELFF.

The chain employs TRBV13 and TRBJ1-4; TRBD1 matches at 7 bases. The CDR3 has 14 residues. The germline gives CDR1 PRHDT, CDR2 FYEKMQ (reference sequence). Trimming at V came to 5 bases and at J to 5 bases, leaving 5 bases not matched to a gene. CDR3 DNA sequence: TGTGCCAGCAGCCACACAGGGGACAATGAAAAACTGTTTTTT. Its translation is CASSHTGDNEKLFF.

The chain couples TRBV21-1 to TRBJ1-2. TRBV21-1 is designated a pseudogene. The CDR3 runs 19 residues. As DNA, the CDR3 is TGTGCCAGCAGCAAGAGGGCTAGACGGACCGAAATCACTAACTATGGCTACACCTTC. This codes for CASSKRARRTEITNYGYTF.

The chain uses TRBV6-5 and TRBJ2-1; 9 bases map to TRBD2. This CDR3 has 15 residues. In germline, CDR1 is MNHEY, CDR2 SVGAGI. J was trimmed by 3 bases and V by 8 bases; bases with no gene match: 8. CDR3 amino acids: CASQRGAVSYNEQFF. CDR3 bases: TGTGCCAGCCAGCGGGGGGCCGTTAGCTACAATGAGCAGTTCTTC.

The chain couples TRBV2 to TRBJ2-3, with TRBD1 as a possible D gene (5 bases). The CDR3 has 13 amino acids. Germline CDR1 SNHLY, CDR2 FYNNEI. Between the trimmed V and J ends, which lost 8 bases and 4 bases, there was a span of 13 bases. The CDR3 nucleotides read TGTGCCAGCTATTTTCGACAGTCAGATACGCAGTATTTT. Protein sequence: CASYFRQSDTQYF.

The gene calls are TRBV18 and TRBJ2-1; TRBD1 aligns across 10 bases. CDR3 size: 14 residues. Germline V gives CDR1 KGHSH, CDR2 LQKENI. The V gene end was trimmed by 3 bases and the J gene end by 12 bases; junction bases not matched to a gene: 8. CDR3 bases: TGTGCCAGCTCACCGACGACAGGGGGCTACGGGCAGTTCTTC. Its translation is CASSPTTGGYGQFF.

This chain uses TRBV15 with TRBJ2-6; D might be TRBD2 (5 bases). The CDR3 extends over 18 amino acids. The ends were cut back, 0 bases at V and 0 bases at J, with 12 bases in the middle. CDR1 is LNHNV, CDR2 YYDKDF, per germline (reference sequence). The CDR3 protein is CATSRDLSSASGANVLTF. The CDR3 DNA is TGTGCCACCAGCAGAGATCTGAGTAGCGCCTCTGGGGCCAACGTCCTGACTTTC.

This clone has just one count. This sequence joins TRBV3-1 (or the pseudogene TRBV3-2) and TRBJ2-2; 8 nucleotides agree with TRBD2. After removal of 0 bases from V and 5 bases from J, the junction contained 8 bases not matched to a gene. This CDR3 is built from 17 residues. Per germline, CDR1 LGHDT and CDR2 YNNKEL (reference sequence). The CDR3 is CASSQDWRGAGTGELFF. CDR3 sequence (DNA): TGTGCCAGCAGCCAAGATTGGCGGGGGGCGGGGACCGGGGAGCTGTTTTTT.

This clone occurred a few times. V and J are TRBV12-3 or TRBV12-4 and TRBJ1-5; D uncertain. This CDR3 spans 13 amino acids. With 6 bases removed from V and 7 bases from J, the gap between germline ends came to 13 bases. CDR3 region: CASSGDGGQPQHF. The CDR3 bases are TGTGCCAGCAGCGGGGATGGTGGACAGCCCCAGCATTTT.

J is TRBJ1-5 and V is TRBV4-1; D ambiguous. The V and J ends lost 3 bases and 2 bases respectively, with 11 bases between them. This CDR3 spans 15 amino acids. Germline V gives CDR1 MGHRA, CDR2 YSYEKL. DNA of the CDR3: TGCGCCAGCAGCCAGGCGGCCGGGGGCAATCAGCCCCAGCATTTT. It is translated as CASSQAAGGNQPQHF.

This clone was seen only once. The chain links TRBV28 to TRBJ1-1, with 10 bases aligning to TRBD1. CDR3 length: 13 residues. The V gene's germline CDR1 is MDHEN and CDR2 SYDVKM. After removal of 6 bases from V and 5 bases from J, the junction contained 3 bases not matched to a gene. The CDR3 nucleotides read TGTGCCAGCAGGACAGGGGGCCGGACTGAAGCTTTCTTT. Translated, it gives CASRTGGRTEAFF. The whole variable domain, filled in from reference TRBV28 and TRBJ1-1, reads DVKVTQSSRYLVKRTGEKVFLECVQDMDHENMFWYRQDPGLGLRLIYFSYDVKMKEKGDIPEGYSVSREKKERFSLILESASTNQTSMYLCASRTGGRTEAFFGQGTRLTVV.

The gene calls are TRBV15 and TRBJ2-7; 8 positions match TRBD1. The CDR3 length is 15 residues. After removal of 0 bases from V and 2 bases from J, the junction contained 3 bases not matched to a gene. Germline CDR1 reads LNHNV; CDR2 reads YYDKDF (reference sequence). The CDR3 sequence: CATSRDRQGTYEQYF. DNA of the CDR3: TGTGCCACCAGCAGAGACCGACAGGGGACCTACGAGCAGTACTTC.

The chain joins TRBV3-1 (or the pseudogene TRBV3-2) to TRBJ2-3, with 14 bases aligning to TRBD2. CDR3 length: 20 amino acids. The V gene's germline CDR1 is LGHDT and CDR2 YNNKEL (reference sequence). The ends lost 3 bases at V and 6 bases at J; junction bases unmatched: 17. The CDR3 DNA reads as TGTGCCAGCAGCCAGTACCCCCCGGGACTAGCGGGGGTTAGGCGGGATACGCAGTATTTT. Protein sequence: CASSQYPPGLAGVRRDTQYF.

CDR3 sequence (DNA): TGTGCCAGCAGCCAAAACCGGGACAGATCCTACGAGCAGTACTTC. The encoded protein is CASSQNRDRSYEQYF. This rearrangement joins TRBV27 to TRBJ2-7; TRBD1 aligns across 7 bases. Germline trimming cut 6 bases from V and 1 base from J; bases unmatched to any gene: 9. CDR1 and CDR2 from the germline V gene are MNHEY and SMNVEV (reference sequence). The CDR3 sequence is 15 residues long.

J is TRBJ1-2 and V is TRBV5-4, with D perhaps TRBD1 (5 bases). Per germline, CDR1 SGHNT and CDR2 YYREEE (reference sequence). Trimming pared 4 bases from V and 4 bases from J, leaving 17 bases between. The CDR3 length is 15 residues. As DNA, the CDR3 is TGTGCCAGCAGCAGTAGGACAAATAACATCTATGGCTACACCTTC. Translating gives CASSSRTNNIYGYTF.

The chain uses TRBV2 and TRBJ1-5; D is ambiguous. With 3 bases removed from V and 2 bases from J, the gap between germline ends came to 11 bases. This CDR3 contains 15 residues. Germline lookup yields CDR1 SNHLY and CDR2 FYNNEI. The CDR3 region has the DNA TGTGCCAGCAGTGACAGGTTACCTCGCAATCAGCCCCAGCATTTT. It encodes CASSDRLPRNQPQHF.

In this sample, this clone is medium-sized. Distinct nucleotide sequences in the sample also encode this CDR3. CDR3 in amino acids: CASSATGGNQPQHF. The CDR3 DNA reads TGTGCCAGCAGCGCAACAGGGGGCAATCAGCCCCAGCATTTT. This rearrangement joins TRBV6-1 to TRBJ1-5; 7 bases line up with TRBD1. Germline CDR1 reads MNHNS; CDR2 reads SASEGT. The CDR3 covers 14 residues. The V and J ends lost 6 bases and 2 bases, in that order; junction bases with no gene match: 4.

This chain uses TRBV6-4 with TRBJ2-6; TRBD2 is a possible D gene (7 bases). The CDR3 has 16 amino acids. V was cut by 2 bases and J by 3 bases, with 11 bases left in between. Germline V CDR1 and CDR2: MRHNA, SNTAGT. The CDR3 here is CASSDRGAGGANVLTF. The CDR3 DNA reads TGTGCCAGCAGTGACCGGGGGGCAGGTGGGGCCAACGTCCTGACTTTC.

The V and J genes are TRBV10-2 and TRBJ2-1; D uncertain. The CDR3 has 13 residues. V lost 5 bases to trimming and J lost 9 bases, with 14 bases between them. In germline, CDR1 is WSHSY, CDR2 SAAADI. CDR3 in DNA: TGCGCCAGCAGTCTCCTAGTAGACGGTGAGCAGTTCTTC. Translation gives CASSLLVDGEQFF.

V and J are TRBV12-5 and TRBJ2-3; 10 positions match TRBD1. With V trimmed by 5 bases and J by 5 bases, 4 bases remained unmatched. CDR3 length: 14 amino acids. Germline assignment: CDR1 LGHNT and CDR2 FRNRAP. The CDR3: CASGPGQGKDTQYF. Here the CDR3 DNA reads TGTGCTAGTGGTCCGGGACAGGGGAAAGATACGCAGTATTTT. The variable domain in full, with the rest retrieved from reference TRBV12-5 and TRBJ2-3, is DARVTQTPRHKVTEMGQEVTMRCQPILGHNTVFWYRQTMMQGLELLAYFRNRAPLDDSGMPKDRFSAEMPDATLATLKIQPSEPRDSAVYFCASGPGQGKDTQYFGPGTRLTVL.

This sequence joins TRBV15 and TRBJ1-5, with 9 bases identical to TRBD1. Germline CDR1 is LNHNV and CDR2 is YYDKDF (reference sequence). V shed 5 bases, J shed 6 bases, and the junction held 8 bases outside the gene matches. The CDR3 is 15 amino acids. CDR3 region: CATSGGQGRLQPQHF. For the CDR3, the DNA is TGTGCCACCAGCGGAGGACAGGGGCGGCTTCAGCCCCAGCATTTT.

This chain links TRBV10-3 with TRBJ2-1; no clear D gene. V lost 3 bases and J 1 base, leaving 4 bases between the germline ends. This CDR3 comprises 13 residues. Looked up from germline, CDR1 is ENHRY and CDR2 is SYGVKD. Here the CDR3 DNA reads TGTGCCATCAGTGACCAGTCCTACAATGAGCAGTTCTTC. This translates into CAISDQSYNEQFF.

CDR3 region: CASSLKQYTEAFF. In nucleotides, the CDR3 is TGTGCCAGCAGTTTAAAACAGTACACTGAAGCTTTCTTT. The V call is TRBV12-3 or TRBV12-4, the J call TRBJ1-1; no reliable D call. This CDR3 has 13 amino acids. The germline V and J ends were trimmed by 2 bases and 3 bases, with 7 bases remaining between them.

This chain uses TRBV6-6 with TRBJ2-7, with 8 positions matching TRBD2. From germline, CDR1 is MNHNY and CDR2 SVGAGI (reference sequence). Trimming cost V 5 bases and J 5 bases; bases outside gene matches: 8. The CDR3 spans 14 residues. The CDR3: CASSPGTRGHEQYF. The DNA of the CDR3 is TGTGCCAGCAGTCCCGGGACTAGGGGTCACGAGCAGTACTTC.